The 9 T cell receptor beta chains below were found in one sample sequenced in a study of early T cells in non-severe SARS-CoV-2 infection (dated by TCRdb to about 2021). To prepare the library, 5' RACE was applied. Sequencing was carried out with a NextSeq 500. The public reads were reanalyzed by TCRdb: fastp trimming at Q25, MiXCR alignment, in-frame beta chains only. Under each unique CDR3 protein, matching rows form one entry showing the most common genes and DNA. The sample records tens of thousands of distinct CDR3 sequences, approximately 6% of which are singletons. The top ten constitute around 12% of the sample. Input material: whole blood. The receptors here all came from an adult who was a healthcare worker with PCR-confirmed SARS-CoV-2 infection or an uninfected control (not recorded which).

Many counts were recorded for this clonotype. The J gene is TRBJ1-4, the V gene TRBV6-6; possible D gene TRBD1, 6 bases. CDR3 size: 16 residues. The germline gives CDR1 MNHNY, CDR2 SVGAGI (reference sequence). The ends were cut back, 7 bases at V and 5 bases at J, with 20 bases in the middle. CDR3 DNA sequence: TGTGCCAGCAATTTAACTCCCGGACAGAAAAATGAAAAACTGTTTTTT. The encoded protein is CASNLTPGQKNEKLFF.

This clonotype was observed many times. The rearrangement joins TRBV7-2 to TRBJ2-5; D remains ambiguous. The ends were cut back, 3 bases at V and 4 bases at J, with 12 bases in the middle. The CDR3 consists of 14 residues. Germline lookup yields CDR1 SGHTA and CDR2 FQGNSA. CDR3 nucleotides: TGTGCCAGCAGCTTCCCTGGTCAGAGAGAGACCCAGTACTTC. The encoded protein is CASSFPGQRETQYF. Full variable domain (remainder filled in from reference TRBV7-2 and TRBJ2-5): GAGVSQSPSNKVTEKGKDVELRCDPISGHTALYWYRQSLGQGLEFLIYFQGNSAPDKSGLPSDRFSAERTGGSVSTLTIQRTQQEDSAVYLCASSFPGQRETQYFGPGTRLLVL.

This clonotype has at least ten counts. The chain couples TRBV28 to TRBJ2-5; D might be TRBD1 (5 bases). CDR3 length equals 13 residues. With 3 bases removed from V and 4 bases from J, the gap between germline ends came to 9 bases. Germline V gene data show CDR1 as MDHEN and CDR2 as SYDVKM. CDR3 amino acids: CASSLGRVETQYF. In DNA form, the CDR3 reads TGTGCCAGCAGTTTGGGCAGGGTAGAGACCCAGTACTTC.

This clonotype has just a few counts. This chain joins TRBV30 and TRBJ2-1; maybe TRBD2 (6 bases). The germline CDR1 and CDR2 sequences are GTSNPN and SVGIG (reference sequence). V was cut by 4 bases and J by 6 bases, with 7 bases left in between. The CDR3 totals 11 residues. This chain's CDR3 is CAWTGGNEQFF. DNA for the CDR3: TGTGCCTGGACCGGGGGCAATGAGCAGTTCTTC.

This clonotype counts as medium-sized (0.01 to 0.1%). CDR3 coding DNA: TGTGCCAGCAGCCAAGAAGCTACCAGGGGCGCATCTGGGGCCAACGTCCTGACTTTC. It translates to CASSQEATRGASGANVLTF. V usage is TRBV3-1 and J usage is TRBJ2-6; perhaps TRBD1 as D (6 bases). From germline, CDR1 is LGHDT and CDR2 YNNKEL (reference sequence). The CDR3 covers 19 residues. Trimming cost V 0 bases and J 1 base, with 16 bases left between them. Together with reference TRBV3-1 and TRBJ2-6, the CDR3 gives the full variable domain: DTAVSQTPKYLVTQMGNDKSIKCEQNLGHDTMYWYKQDSKKFLKIMFSYNNKELIINETVPNRFSPKSPDKAHLNLHINSLELGDSAVYFCASSQEATRGASGANVLTFGAGSRLTVL.

The chain uses TRBV2 and TRBJ2-3; a possible D gene is TRBD2 (6 bases). Trimming left V 2 bases short and J 3 bases short, with 12 bases between. The CDR3 sequence is 15 residues long. Germline values: CDR1 SNHLY, CDR2 FYNNEI. CDR3 DNA: TGTGCCAGCAGTGAAACGGCAGGGAGGACAGATACGCAGTATTTT. Its protein product is CASSETAGRTDTQYF.

This clonotype was observed a handful of times. The chain is built from TRBV7-2 and TRBJ2-1; TRBD2 matches 10 bases. This CDR3 has 15 amino acids. V lost 5 bases to trimming and J lost 7 bases; unmatched junction nucleotides: 8. The germline V gene encodes CDR1 SGHTA and CDR2 FQGNSA. This CDR3 is CASSLSGGAHNEQFF. CDR3 nucleotides: TGTGCCAGCAGCCTAAGCGGGGGGGCGCATAATGAGCAGTTCTTC.

The V and J genes are TRBV7-9 and TRBJ2-7; 9 bases fit TRBD1. V lost 5 bases and J lost 5; bases outside the gene matches: 7. The CDR3 runs 14 residues. Germline V gene data show CDR1 as SEHNR and CDR2 as FQNEAQ (reference sequence). As DNA, the CDR3 is TGTGCCAGCAGCGTTGGACAGGGGAGAGACGAGCAGTACTTC. Its translation is CASSVGQGRDEQYF.

With regard to this clonotype: One end of the junction varies from germline; a read error may be responsible. The rearrangement joins TRBV2 to TRBJ2-5, with 10 bases identical to TRBD2. CDR3 length: 12 residues. Germline values: CDR1 SNHLY, CDR2 FYNNEI. The CDR3 region has the DNA TGTGCCAGCAGTGAAGAGGGTACTAGCGGGATCTTC. Protein product: CASSEEGTSGIF.